A selection of T cell receptor beta chains follows, all from one sample in a study of cytomegalovirus exposure and HLA in healthy donors. This table comes from immunoSEQ multiplex PCR, and its TCRdb copy is limited to in-frame clones, with some not included. The sample contains over 150,000 clones, 73% of which appear only once. Sequencing was performed on PBMCs. The receptors stem from a woman younger than 30 in good health and CMV-seropositive. Each CDR3 is given with its conserved first and last residue. A D gene is named only where the DNA matches it firmly. The listing skips clone size in some rows; elsewhere it reads once, few, many or a size class.

j_gene	d_gene	abundance	v_gene	CDR3nt	CDR3aa
TRBJ2-5	TRBD1	.	TRBV18	TGTGCCAGCTCACCGGGACAGGGGAAGGATGAGACCCAGTACTTC	CASSPGQGKDETQYF
TRBJ1-2	.	.	TRBV7-6	TGTGCCAGCAGCTTAGGGGCAGGGGCTGACTATGGCTACACCTTC	CASSLGAGADYGYTF
TRBJ2-7	.	.	TRBV30	TGTGCCTGGAGTGTTGATCCCCACTACGAGCAGTACTTC	CAWSVDPHYEQYF
TRBJ1-2	.	.	TRBV7-2	TGTGCCAGCAGCTCCGTGACAGGTCTAGCTAACTATGGCTACACCTTC	CASSSVTGLANYGYTF
TRBJ2-5	TRBD1	.	TRBV25-1	TGTGCCAGCAGTGACGCAACAGGGGGCCAAGAGACCCAGTACTTC	CASSDATGGQETQYF
TRBJ2-2	TRBD1	few	TRBV9	TGTGCCAGCAGCGTGTACGAGACAGGGCCTTCGAACACCGGGGAGCTGTTTTTT	CASSVYETGPSNTGELFF
TRBJ1-4	.	once	TRBV4-2	TGTGCCAGCAGCCAGGGGGATGGGGGAGGGGGTAATGAAAAACTGTTTTTT	CASSQGDGGGGNEKLFF
TRBJ2-7	TRBD1	.	TRBV7-9	TGTGCCAGCACCCGACAGGGGACCTACTACGAGCAGTACTTC	CASTRQGTYYEQYF
TRBJ1-1	.	.	TRBV30	TGTGCCTCCTCCCGCAGTCTGAACACCGAAGCTTTCTTT	CASSRSLNTEAFF
TRBJ1-5	.	.	TRBV19	TGTGCCAGTAGTCCCTATAGCAATCAGCCCCAGCATTTT	CASSPYSNQPQHF
TRBJ1-6	TRBD1	.	TRBV6-5	TGTGCCAGCAGTCTTACCCGGGACAGGAGTTCACCCCTCCACTTT	CASSLTRDRSSPLHF
TRBJ2-5	.	.	TRBV7-3	TGTGCCAGCAGCTTAGACGGGGAGACCCAGTACTTC	CASSLDGETQYF
TRBJ1-1	TRBD1	.	TRBV25-1	TGTGCCAGCAGTGAAACCCTTTGGAAGGGACAGCCGTCCAGTGAAGCTTTCTTT	CASSETLWKGQPSSEAFF
TRBJ2-7	.	.	TRBV15	TGTGCCACCAGCAGGAGGGGGGAGGGGAACCGCTACGAGCAGTACTTC	CATSRRGEGNRYEQYF
TRBJ1-4	.	once	TRBV6-5	TGTGCCAGCAGTTTTATGAGTGCAACTAATGAAAAACTGTTTTTT	CASSFMSATNEKLFF
TRBJ2-2	.	.	TRBV30	TGTGCCTGGAGGCAGGGGAACGGGGAGCTGTTTTTT	CAWRQGNGELFF
TRBJ1-3	.	.	TRBV7-9	TGTGCCAGCAGCCGGGACTCTAGCTCTGGAAACACCATATATTTT	CASSRDSSSGNTIYF
TRBJ1-4	.	.	TRBV27	TGTGCCAGCAGTCCACGCGGCCATAATGAAAAACTGTTTTTT	CASSPRGHNEKLFF
TRBJ1-1	TRBD1	few	TRBV27	TGTGCCAGCAGTTTGGCCCAGGGGGCCACTGAAGCTTTCTTT	CASSLAQGATEAFF
TRBJ2-7	TRBD1	.	TRBV6-1	TGTGCCAGCAGTCTTTCCTCCGGGACAGCCTACGAGCAGTACTTC	CASSLSSGTAYEQYF
TRBJ1-4	.	.	TRBV9	TGTGCCAGCAGCCCGCAGGGTGTCACTAATGAAAAACTGTTTTTT	CASSPQGVTNEKLFF
TRBJ2-6	TRBD1	.	TRBV18	TGTGCCAGCTCGGGACAGGGGGCTTCTGGGGCCAACGTCCTGACTTTC	CASSGQGASGANVLTF
TRBJ1-2	.	.	TRBV27	TGTGCCAGCAGTTTCGGGGGGGATGGCTACACCTTC	CASSFGGDGYTF
TRBJ2-3	.	.	TRBV9	TGTGCCAGCAGCGTAGATGCCCCGGCAGATACGCAGTATTTT	CASSVDAPADTQYF
TRBJ2-7	.	.	TRBV21-1	TGTGCCAGCAGCAATAGTGCCAGGGAGGGCCCCAGCTCCTACGAGCAGTACTTC	CASSNSAREGPSSYEQYF
TRBJ2-7	TRBD2	.	TRBV5-6	TGTGCCAGCAGCTTGGAGTGGTTTAGCGGGGGGACCTACGAGCAGTACTTC	CASSLEWFSGGTYEQYF
TRBJ1-1	.	.	TRBV19	TGTGCCAGTAGGCTGGTGGGCAGCCCTGAAGCTTTCTTT	CASRLVGSPEAFF
TRBJ1-2	.	.	TRBV6-5	TGTGCCAGCAGTTACGGCCAGTGTGGAGACTATGGCTACACCTTC	CASSYGQCGDYGYTF
TRBJ1-2	TRBD1	.	TRBV6-5	TGTGCCAGCAGTTTAGGACAGGGGGATGGCTACACCTTC	CASSLGQGDGYTF
TRBJ2-3	.	few	TRBV29-1	TGCAGCGTTGTTTCGGGGGGCGGAAGAGATACGCAGTATTTT	CSVVSGGGRDTQYF
TRBJ1-2	TRBD1	once	TRBV4-1	TGCGCCAGCAGCCAAGAGGGACAGGGTGGATATGGCTACACCTTC	CASSQEGQGGYGYTF
TRBJ1-3	TRBD1	.	TRBV30	TGTGCCTGGGGACAGGACTTTTTGGCAAACACCATATATTTT	CAWGQDFLANTIYF
TRBJ2-2	.	once	TRBV29-1	TGCAGCGTTGATGCGGCGAACACCGGGGAGCTGTTTTTT	CSVDAANTGELFF
TRBJ2-7	TRBD1	few	TRBV7-9	TGTGCCAGCAGCTCTGACGGACAGGGGAGCCCCTACGAGCAGTACTTC	CASSSDGQGSPYEQYF
TRBJ1-5	TRBD1	.	TRBV28	TGTGCCAGCAGTTTAGGGACAGGGTTTCAGCCCCAGCATTTT	CASSLGTGFQPQHF
TRBJ1-1	TRBD1	.	TRBV5-4	TGTGCCAGCAGCAACCGACAGGGCTTAATAAACACTGAAGCTTTCTTT	CASSNRQGLINTEAFF
TRBJ1-1	.	.	TRBV30	TGTGCCTGGAGTTGGTCGAGGAACACTGAAGCTTTCTTT	CAWSWSRNTEAFF
TRBJ2-7	.	.	TRBV21-1	TGTGCCAGCAGCAAGGCCGGGACAGGGCAGGTCGAGCAGTACTTC	CASSKAGTGQVEQYF
TRBJ1-4	.	.	TRBV2	TGTGCCAGCTCCCCCCGGGAGGCAACTAATGAAAAACTGTTTTTT	CASSPREATNEKLFF
TRBJ2-2	.	.	TRBV7-2	TGTGCCAGCAGCTGGGCAGGCGTTAACACCGGGGAGCTGTTTTTT	CASSWAGVNTGELFF
TRBJ1-1	TRBD1	.	TRBV7-8	TGTGCCAGCAGTTTTAGACCTGGACAGGGGGCGAATTTTTTCTTT	CASSFRPGQGANFFF
TRBJ2-1	TRBD1	few	TRBV9	TGTGCCAGCAGCGCGGGACAGGGGGACCTTGGGTCCTACAATGAGCAGTTCTTC	CASSAGQGDLGSYNEQFF
TRBJ2-3	TRBD2	.	TRBV19	TGTGCCAGCAGGACTAGCGGGCGCACAGATACGCAGTATTTT	CASRTSGRTDTQYF
TRBJ1-3	TRBD1	.	TRBV7-6	TGTGCCAGCAGCCGGACCGGGACAGGGGGAAACACCATATATTTT	CASSRTGTGGNTIYF
TRBJ2-2	.	.	TRBV7-9	TGTGCCACGAGACCTACTAGCTCCGGGGAGCTGTTTTTT	CATRPTSSGELFF
TRBJ2-1	.	.	TRBV11-2	TGTGCCAGCAGCCTAGAAGTGCGGTCCGAGCAGTTCTTC	CASSLEVRSEQFF
TRBJ1-4	.	few	TRBV27	TGTGCCAGCAGTATAGGACAGACAACTAATGAAAAACTGTTTTTT	CASSIGQTTNEKLFF
TRBJ2-3	TRBD2	once	TRBV7-3	TGTGCCAGCAGCTTACAAGGGGTGGCGGGGGGCACAGATACGCAGTATTTT	CASSLQGVAGGTDTQYF
TRBJ2-7	.	.	TRBV4-3	TGCGCCAGCAGCCAAGAAGCTGGAGGGGCGCGTGAGCAGTACTTC	CASSQEAGGAREQYF
TRBJ1-1	.	.	TRBV4-1	TGCGCCAGCAGCCGTGGGGCACAGCTGAACACTGAAGCTTTCTTT	CASSRGAQLNTEAFF
TRBJ1-3	.	.	TRBV9	TGTGCCAGCAGCGTAGTGGGGGCGTCTGGAAACACCATATATTTT	CASSVVGASGNTIYF
TRBJ2-5	TRBD1	.	TRBV7-7	TGTGCTAGCAGCTACGGGACAGAAGAGACCCAGTACTTC	CASSYGTEETQYF
TRBJ2-7	TRBD1	once	TRBV6-5	TGTGCCAGCAAGGGAGACAGGGAATACGAGCAGTACTTC	CASKGDREYEQYF
TRBJ1-2	TRBD1	once	TRBV10-1	TGCGCCAGCAGCCCACCGGGACAGGGGATCGGCTACACCTTC	CASSPPGQGIGYTF
TRBJ2-2	TRBD2	.	TRBV10-3	TGTGCCATCAGTGAACTAGCGGGGGACACCGGGGAGCTGTTTTTT	CAISELAGDTGELFF